One sample yielded the 31 T cell receptor beta chains listed below, sequenced in a study of post-analysis software for immune sequencing data. General observations from the study: TRBV5-6, TRBV5-1 and TRBV20-1 were among four or five TRBV segments more frequent in patients than controls.

Unique molecular identifiers had been added to the TCR beta cDNA libraries. Using its own MiXCR run on the PCR reads, TCRdb lists one record per CDR3 protein. The sample lists 740,000 or so distinct CDR3 sequences, approximately 53% seen once, with 4.6% in the top ten. These TCRs are of unknown antigen specificity. The specimen was blood. The receptors originated from a girl between 10 and 17 years old with multiple sclerosis.

The chain employs TRBV3-1 and TRBJ2-3; D is unclear. Germline-derived CDR1 and CDR2 are LGHDT and YNNKEL (reference sequence). The ends were cut back, 0 bases at V and 5 bases at J, with 6 bases in the middle. The CDR3 is made up of 13 amino acids. As DNA, the CDR3 is TGTGCCAGCAGCCAAGAATGGGGAGATACGCAGTATTTT. Its protein product is CASSQEWGDTQYF.

The chain is built from TRBV6-5 and TRBJ2-7; TRBD2 matches at 7 bases. CDR1 and CDR2 (germline): MNHEY, SVGAGI. The ends lost 10 bases at V and 0 bases at J; junction bases unmatched: 6. The CDR3 runs to 13 residues. For the CDR3, the DNA is TGTGCCACCACGGGCGGGAGCTCCTACGAGCAGTACTTC. Its translation is CATTGGSSYEQYF.

The table lists this clonotype with a few counts. The chain combines TRBV29-1 with TRBJ2-7; 7 positions match TRBD2. CDR1 is SQVTM, CDR2 ANQGSEA, per germline. The CDR3 is 12 amino acids. The V segment lost 7 bases and the J segment 4 bases; nucleotides outside the gene matches: 7. The DNA of the CDR3 is TGCAGCGAAGAGCGGGACGAGTACGAGCAGTACTTC. Translating it yields CSEERDEYEQYF.

V gene TRBV12-3 or TRBV12-4 combines with J gene TRBJ2-7, with a possible D match to TRBD1 (6 bases). Trimming took off 4 bases at V and 8 bases at J, with 12 bases between the two ends. CDR3 size: 12 residues. This chain's CDR3 is CASSSRQAKQYF. CDR3 sequence (DNA): TGTGCCAGCAGTTCGAGACAGGCTAAGCAGTACTTC.

The chain joins TRBV19 to TRBJ2-1, with 10 positions matching TRBD1. In germline, CDR1 is LNHDA, CDR2 SQIVND (reference sequence). This CDR3 is built from 15 residues. Losses at the gene ends were 4 bases for V and 7 bases for J; bases not matched to a gene: 7. Here the CDR3 DNA reads TGTGCCAGTAGTACTCGGACAGGGGGGCGAAATGAGCAGTTCTTC. It codes for CASSTRTGGRNEQFF.

The chain uses TRBV4-1 and TRBJ2-3, with D possibly matching TRBD2 (7 bases). V dropped 0 bases and J dropped 9 bases, with 16 bases sitting between them. The V gene's germline CDR1 is MGHRA and CDR2 YSYEKL. The CDR3 is 15 residues long. The CDR3 protein is CASSQDTGGPRTQYF. The CDR3 nucleotides read TGCGCCAGCAGCCAAGATACGGGGGGCCCCCGGACGCAGTATTTT.

This clonotype was counted between two and nine times. CDR3 sequence (DNA): TGCAGTGCTAGACAGGAGGGGCCCACTTCGAAAGCTTTCTTT. It translates to CSARQEGPTSKAFF. The rearrangement links TRBV20-1 to TRBJ1-1, with D possibly being TRBD1 (5 bases). Trimming stripped 2 bases from V and 9 bases from J, with 19 bases between. Germline values: CDR1 DFQATT, CDR2 SNEGSKA (reference sequence). There are 14 residues in the CDR3.

As DNA, the CDR3 is TGTGCCAGCAGTTTCGGACTAGCGCACGAGCAGTACTTC. Translated, it gives CASSFGLAHEQYF. The chain couples TRBV27 to TRBJ2-7; 9 bases agree with TRBD2. This CDR3 comprises 13 residues. Germline CDR1 reads MNHEY; CDR2 reads SMNVEV (reference sequence). After removal of 3 bases from V and 5 bases from J, the junction contained 2 bases not matched to a gene.

This chain joins TRBV7-3 and TRBJ1-1; tentative D call: TRBD1 (6 bases). V lost 5 bases, J lost 10 bases, and 17 bases lay in between. The germline gives CDR1 SGHTA, CDR2 FQGTGA. The CDR3 spans 13 residues. CDR3 sequence: CASSLGANTGAFF. CDR3 nucleotides: TGTGCCAGCAGCCTGGGGGCTAACACAGGAGCTTTCTTT.

This clonotype was recorded a few times. The chain combines TRBV10-3 with TRBJ2-1, with 10 bases fitting TRBD2. This CDR3 spans 17 amino acids. Trimming at V came to 4 bases and at J to 3 bases, leaving 9 bases not matched to a gene. Per the germline V gene, CDR1 is ENHRY and CDR2 is SYGVKD. The CDR3 coding sequence is TGTGCCATCAGTGGGGCGAGCGGGAGGGCCGACTACAATGAGCAGTTCTTC. Encoded protein: CAISGASGRADYNEQFF.

In its sample, this clonotype was seen a few times. The rearrangement joins TRBV20-1 to TRBJ2-3, with 11 bases fitting TRBD2. Trimming at V came to 3 bases and at J to 0 bases, leaving 5 bases not matched to a gene. Germline CDR1 DFQATT, CDR2 SNEGSKA (reference sequence). This CDR3 has 16 residues. Written as DNA, the CDR3 is TGCAGTGCTAGCCGACTAGCGGGGAAGAGCACAGATACGCAGTATTTT. The encoded protein is CSASRLAGKSTDTQYF.

This clonotype was seen a few times. The chain links TRBV20-1 to TRBJ2-6, with TRBD1 as a possible D gene (6 bases). Germline V gives CDR1 DFQATT, CDR2 SNEGSKA (reference sequence). This CDR3 is 15 amino acids long. V dropped 2 bases and J dropped 2 bases, with 10 bases sitting between them. CDR3 loop: CSARQGSTGANVLTF. The CDR3 DNA reads TGCAGTGCTAGACAGGGGAGCACTGGGGCCAACGTCCTGACTTTC.

The chain employs TRBV5-5 and TRBJ2-1; D is possibly TRBD2 (7 bases). CDR1 and CDR2 (germline): SGHKS, YYEKEE (reference sequence). The CDR3 is 16 residues long. V was shortened by 0 bases and J by 4 bases, with 14 bases between the two germline ends. The DNA for the CDR3 is TGTGCCAGCAGCTTGGAAGTGGGGGGGGCTTACAATGAGCAGTTCTTC. Protein: CASSLEVGGAYNEQFF.

This clonotype was recorded a few times. The chain links TRBV5-1 to TRBJ2-7, with D possibly being TRBD1 (6 bases). The length of the CDR3 is 13 residues. V dropped 2 bases and J dropped 5 bases, with 11 bases sitting between them. Germline CDR1 and CDR2: SGHRS and YFSETQ. The CDR3 loop is CASSFTGRHEQYF. The CDR3 DNA is TGCGCCAGCAGCTTCACAGGGCGCCACGAGCAGTACTTC.

The rearrangement links TRBV7-2 to TRBJ1-1, with 7 bases matching TRBD1. The CDR3 loop spans 12 amino acids. V dropped 6 bases and J dropped 5; count of bases not matched to a gene: 3. From germline, CDR1 is SGHTA and CDR2 FQGNSA. In nucleotides, the CDR3 is TGTGCCAGCAGTCAGGGACAGACTGAAGCTTTCTTT. Its protein product is CASSQGQTEAFF.

This clonotype was counted a few times. The junction does not match germline at one end; this may be a read error. The chain recombines TRBV20-1 with TRBJ2-7, with 10 bases matching TRBD2. There are 18 residues in the CDR3. Germline lookup yields CDR1 DFQATT and CDR2 SNEGSKA (reference sequence). CDR3 sequence reads: CSARDWLAGERSGNEQYF. Here the CDR3 DNA reads TGCAGTGCCAGAGATTGGCTAGCGGGAGAGCGGTCGGGCAACGAGCAGTACTTC.

The chain links TRBV6-2 or TRBV6-3 to TRBJ2-7; D is possibly TRBD1 (6 bases). CDR1 is MNHEY, CDR2 SVGEGT, per germline. This CDR3 comprises 13 residues. Trimming took 8 bases from V and 0 from J, leaving 11 bases between them. This chain's CDR3 is CASHRASSYEQYF. Here the CDR3 DNA reads TGTGCCAGCCACAGGGCCAGCTCCTACGAGCAGTACTTC.

This clonotype has only a few counts. The rearrangement links TRBV4-2 to TRBJ2-1, with D perhaps matching TRBD2 (5 bases). Germline V gene lookup returns CDR1 LGHNA and CDR2 YNFKEQ. Trimming cost V 1 base and J 3 bases, with 10 bases left between them. CDR3 length: 15 residues. CDR3 in amino acids: CASSQAPSRYNEQFF. The DNA of the CDR3 is TGTGCCAGCAGCCAAGCCCCTAGCCGCTACAATGAGCAGTTCTTC.

This clonotype was recorded a few times. This rearrangement joins TRBV6-4 to TRBJ2-1, with 9 positions matching TRBD2. CDR3 length equals 16 residues. Germline assignment: CDR1 MRHNA and CDR2 SNTAGT. V was clipped by 1 base and J by 4 bases; unmatched bases: 5. This CDR3 is CASSDFSSGDYNEQFF. The CDR3 DNA follows: TGTGCCAGCAGTGACTTCTCTAGCGGGGATTACAATGAGCAGTTCTTC.

V is TRBV20-1 and J is TRBJ2-3; either TRBD1 or TRBD2 may supply D (6 bases each). Germline CDR1 reads DFQATT; CDR2 reads SNEGSKA (reference sequence). CDR3 length equals 15 residues. V lost 6 bases to trimming and J lost 4 bases, with 20 bases between them. As DNA, the CDR3 is TGCAGTGCCCGAAGGGGGGCGATTATATCAGATACGCAGTATTTT. Encoded protein: CSARRGAIISDTQYF.

This clonotype occurred a few times. The V gene is TRBV7-9, the J gene TRBJ2-1; 8 nucleotides line up with TRBD2. Germline CDR1 SEHNR, CDR2 FQNEAQ (reference sequence). Unmatched junction bases numbered 16, after V lost 4 bases and J lost 8 bases. The CDR3 has 17 amino acids. The chain's CDR3 is CASSWAASGQTRDEQFF. The CDR3 region has the DNA TGTGCCAGCAGCTGGGCGGCTAGCGGGCAAACACGGGATGAGCAGTTCTTC. Full variable domain (outside the CDR3, taken from reference TRBV7-9 and TRBJ2-1): DTGVSQNPRHKITKRGQNVTFRCDPISEHNRLYWYRQTLGQGPEFLTYFQNEAQLEKSRLLSDRFSAERPKGSFSTLEIQRTEQGDSAMYLCASSWAASGQTRDEQFFGPGTRLTVL.

This chain uses TRBV10-3 with TRBJ2-5; D is possibly TRBD1 or TRBD2 (6 bases each). The DNA end is a closer match to TRBJ2-7, so the J assignment may be wrong. Germline values: CDR1 ENHRY, CDR2 SYGVKD. The CDR3 has 19 residues. CDR3 sequence (DNA): TGTGCCATCAGTGAGGGTTTCGGGGCGGCTAAAAGGGGGGCCTACGAGCAGTACTTC. Translation gives CAISEGFGAAKRGAYEQYF.

The chain uses TRBV11-2 and TRBJ2-3; a possible D gene is TRBD1 (6 bases). This CDR3 is built from 17 residues. Germline V gives CDR1 SGHAT, CDR2 FQNNGV. With 5 bases removed from V and 0 bases from J, the gap between germline ends came to 18 bases. The CDR3, as DNA: TGTGCCAGCAGCCGCCAGCCGAGGGGGACCAGCACAGATACGCAGTATTTT. Amino acids: CASSRQPRGTSTDTQYF.

This clonotype appeared a few times. V gene TRBV15 combines with J gene TRBJ2-3; 9 nucleotides agree with TRBD2. Germline V lookup: CDR1 LNHNV, CDR2 YYDKDF (reference sequence). V lost 3 bases, J lost 2 bases, and 12 bases stayed unmatched. This CDR3 contains 18 residues. CDR3 bases: TGTGCCACCAGCAGGGGAGGTAGCGGGGGAGCTCTCACAGATACGCAGTATTTT. Translated, it gives CATSRGGSGGALTDTQYF.

The chain couples TRBV20-1 to TRBJ2-1; 11 bases match TRBD2. With 5 bases clipped from V and 8 bases from J, the junction kept 11 bases outside the gene matches. The germline gives CDR1 DFQATT, CDR2 SNEGSKA (reference sequence). The CDR3 covers 15 residues. CDR3 DNA: TGCAGTGCTCCCTTTCTAGCGGGGGGAATCGATGAGCAGTTCTTC. Protein sequence: CSAPFLAGGIDEQFF.

Note on this clonotype: The junction departs from the called germline gene at one end, perhaps through a read error. The V and J genes are TRBV6-4 and TRBJ2-7; D is unclear. CDR3 length: 17 residues. Germline assignment: CDR1 MRHNA and CDR2 SNTAGT. Here the CDR3 DNA reads TGTGCCAGCAGTTACTCGAGTGGCCCGCCTAAGTCCTACGAGCAGTACTTC. Protein sequence: CASSYSSGPPKSYEQYF.

Here the CDR3 reads CASSESAASSTDTQYF. For the CDR3, the DNA is TGCGCCAGCAGTGAGTCCGCGGCTAGCAGCACAGATACGCAGTATTTT. This chain uses TRBV10-2 with TRBJ2-3; tentative D call: TRBD2 (5 bases). Between the trimmed V and J ends, which lost 0 bases and 0 bases, there was a span of 10 bases. The V gene's germline CDR1 is WSHSY and CDR2 SAAADI. The CDR3 is 16 residues long.

The V call is TRBV7-6, the J call TRBJ2-4; TRBD1 aligns across 8 bases. The end of the DNA aligns better with TRBJ2-7, so the J call may be wrong. CDR3 size: 16 residues. Looked up from germline, CDR1 is SGHVS and CDR2 is FNYEAQ. CDR3 region: CASSLVSQGAIHEQYF. The CDR3 DNA sequence: TGTGCCAGCAGCTTAGTATCCCAGGGGGCGATACACGAGCAGTACTTC.

The chain recombines TRBV20-1 with TRBJ2-7; 11 bases line up with TRBD2. Losses at the gene ends were 0 bases for V and 0 bases for J; bases not matched to a gene: 1. The CDR3 loop spans 15 amino acids. Germline assignment: CDR1 DFQATT and CDR2 SNEGSKA (reference sequence). DNA for the CDR3: TGCAGTGCTAGAGACGGGACTAGCGGCTCCTACGAGCAGTACTTC. This sequence encodes CSARDGTSGSYEQYF.

The V and J genes are TRBV5-1 and TRBJ2-7; D unresolved. CDR1 is SGHRS, CDR2 YFSETQ, per germline. V lost 5 bases and J 1 base, leaving 10 bases between the germline ends. The CDR3 covers 13 residues. DNA for the CDR3: TGCGCCAGCAGTTCCTTCGATTCCTACGAGCAGTACTTC. It yields the protein CASSSFDSYEQYF.

The gene calls are TRBV7-3 and TRBJ2-1; D is unresolved. V was trimmed by 5 bases and J by 6 bases, leaving 14 bases between them. Germline CDR1 SGHTA, CDR2 FQGTGA. The CDR3 contains 14 residues. The CDR3 region is CASSQPEVTNEQFF. For the CDR3, the DNA is TGTGCCAGCAGCCAACCAGAGGTGACCAATGAGCAGTTCTTC.